One and the same sample provided the 20 T cell receptor beta chains below, sequenced in a study of T cell changes during pregnancy in multiple sclerosis. Repertoires were generated with immunoSEQ multiplex PCR, while TCRdb's copy carries only in-frame clones and drops some. The sample includes around 100,000 clones, about nine tenths of them seen just once. The sequenced sample was peripheral blood, obtained after pregnancy. Receptors were obtained from a female donor with multiple sclerosis, enrolled in a pregnancy study.

The genes are TRBV15 and TRBJ1-4; 10 bases match TRBD1. Germline CDR1 LNHNV, CDR2 YYDKDF (reference sequence). Unmatched junction bases numbered 3, after V lost 0 bases and J lost 8 bases. The CDR3 is made up of 15 amino acids. CDR3 bases: TGTGCCACCAGCAGAGAGGGACAGGGGCACGAAAAACTGTTTTTT. This sequence encodes CATSREGQGHEKLFF.

This chain connects TRBV6-5 to TRBJ1-3; D gene ambiguous. V was shortened by 6 bases and J by 4 bases, with 16 bases between the two germline ends. This CDR3 has 15 residues. CDR1 is MNHEY and CDR2 is SVGAGI in the germline V gene. The CDR3 nucleotides read TGTGCCAGCAGGCTCTCGAAGACGGGAGGAAACACCATATATTTT. Amino acids: CASRLSKTGGNTIYF.

The rearrangement joins TRBV10-3 to TRBJ2-2; 8 bases align to TRBD2. Losses at the gene ends were 6 bases for V and 1 base for J; bases not matched to a gene: 7. CDR1 ENHRY and CDR2 SYGVKD come from the germline V gene. This CDR3 has 16 amino acids. This CDR3 reads CAIRGAGDLNTGELFF. As DNA, the CDR3 is TGTGCCATCAGGGGAGCGGGGGACTTGAACACCGGGGAGCTGTTTTTT.

The chain links TRBV7-3 to TRBJ2-4; D remains ambiguous. The CDR3 loop spans 17 amino acids. The V and J ends lost 4 bases and 0 bases respectively, with 16 bases between them. The germline V gene encodes CDR1 SGHTA and CDR2 FQGTGA. DNA for the CDR3: TGTGCCAGCAGCTACCATCCGTCAGGTTTAGCCAAAAACATTCAGTACTTC. Protein: CASSYHPSGLAKNIQYF.

This chain links TRBV4-1 with TRBJ1-3; 11 bases are a match to TRBD1. Per germline, CDR1 MGHRA and CDR2 YSYEKL. The CDR3 totals 17 residues. Trimming removed 2 bases from V and 2 bases from J; junction bases left unmatched: 5. CDR3 loop: CASSQSGQGEAGNTIYF. Here the CDR3 DNA reads TGCGCCAGCAGCCAATCGGGACAGGGGGAAGCTGGAAACACCATATATTTT.

Written as DNA, the CDR3 is TGTGCCAGCTCACCGACTCGTGGCGGATTAAAGGGGACAGATACGCAGTATTTT. Its protein product is CASSPTRGGLKGTDTQYF. This rearrangement joins TRBV18 to TRBJ2-3, with D perhaps matching TRBD1 (5 bases). The CDR3 sequence is 18 residues long. In germline, CDR1 is KGHSH, CDR2 LQKENI. Trimming pared 3 bases from V and 3 bases from J, leaving 22 bases between. Variable domain in full (rest from reference TRBV18 and TRBJ2-3): NAGVMQNPRHLVRRRGQEARLRCSPMKGHSHVYWYRQLPEEGLKFMVYLQKENIIDESGMPKERFSAEFPKEGPSILRIQQVVRGDSAAYFCASSPTRGGLKGTDTQYFGPGTRLTVL.

The chain combines TRBV19 with TRBJ2-2, with TRBD1 as a possible D gene (5 bases). Germline V gives CDR1 LNHDA, CDR2 SQIVND (reference sequence). CDR3 length: 17 amino acids. With 7 bases removed from V and 1 base from J, the gap between germline ends came to 19 bases. This chain's CDR3 is CASTPLERQLNTGELFF. The DNA of the CDR3 is TGTGCCAGTACCCCGCTGGAGAGACAGCTGAACACCGGGGAGCTGTTTTTT.

The chain couples TRBV4-2 to TRBJ2-5, with 8 bases fitting TRBD2. The V gene's germline CDR1 is LGHNA and CDR2 YNFKEQ. The CDR3 contains 18 residues. With V trimmed by 0 bases and J by 5 bases, 14 bases remained unmatched. CDR3: CASSQDTPGAGALETQYF. The CDR3 nucleotides read TGTGCCAGCAGCCAAGACACCCCCGGAGCGGGAGCTTTGGAGACCCAGTACTTC.

CDR3 in amino acids: CASSVDRGATEAFF. The CDR3 DNA follows: TGTGCCAGCAGCGTAGATCGGGGAGCTACTGAAGCTTTCTTT. The rearrangement joins TRBV9 to TRBJ1-1; D unclear. V dropped 0 bases and J dropped 5 bases, with 11 bases sitting between them. The germline CDR1 and CDR2 sequences are SGDLS and YYNGEE. This CDR3 has 14 residues.

The chain couples TRBV7-9 to TRBJ1-4, with 8 bases that match TRBD1. CDR1 SEHNR and CDR2 FQNEAQ come from the germline V gene (reference sequence). The J segment lost 7 bases and the V segment lost 6 bases, leaving 10 bases of the junction unmatched. CDR3 length: 15 residues. Here the CDR3 reads CASRPGQGGGEKLFF. The CDR3 DNA reads TGTGCCAGCAGGCCAGGACAGGGTGGTGGTGAAAAACTGTTTTTT. The whole variable domain, filled in from reference TRBV7-9 and TRBJ1-4, reads DTGVSQNPRHKITKRGQNVTFRCDPISEHNRLYWYRQTLGQGPEFLTYFQNEAQLEKSRLLSDRFSAERPKGSFSTLEIQRTEQGDSAMYLCASRPGQGGGEKLFFGSGTQLSVL.

This clone was observed once. The CDR3 DNA reads TGCAGCGTTGGAACAAAGCCGGGACTAGCGGGAGATGAGCAGTTCTTC. Its translation is CSVGTKPGLAGDEQFF. The chain combines TRBV29-1 with TRBJ2-1; 14 bases are a match to TRBD2. With V trimmed by 4 bases and J by 8 bases, 10 bases remained unmatched. The germline gives CDR1 SQVTM, CDR2 ANQGSEA. CDR3 size: 16 residues.

The chain links TRBV5-4 to TRBJ1-2; TRBD1 matches at 7 bases. The CDR3 sequence is 13 residues long. Per the germline V gene, CDR1 is SGHNT and CDR2 is YYREEE (reference sequence). J gave up 4 bases and V 1 base, and 1 base lay outside the gene matches. The CDR3 protein is CASSLRDSYGYTF. DNA for the CDR3: TGTGCCAGCAGCTTGCGGGACAGCTATGGCTACACCTTC.

The chain uses TRBV4-3 and TRBJ2-7; 10 nucleotides align to TRBD2. The length of the CDR3 is 18 residues. V was clipped by 0 bases and J by 4 bases; unmatched bases: 12. Germline-derived CDR1 and CDR2 are LGHNA and YSLEER. Here the CDR3 reads CASSQDPSGGRNFYEQYF. The CDR3 region has the DNA TGCGCCAGCAGCCAAGATCCTAGCGGGGGCCGTAACTTTTACGAGCAGTACTTC.

The rearrangement uses TRBV9 and TRBJ1-2; TRBD1 aligns across 9 bases. Per the germline V gene, CDR1 is SGDLS and CDR2 is YYNGEE. J gave up 7 bases and V 3 bases, and 4 bases lay outside the gene matches. The length of the CDR3 is 13 residues. For the CDR3, the DNA is TGTGCCAGCAGCGCCAAGACAGGGGGTGGCTACACCTTC. Translation gives CASSAKTGGGYTF.

Here the CDR3 DNA reads TGTGCCAGTAGTATTGGAGTGAACACTGAAGCTTTCTTT. Translation gives CASSIGVNTEAFF. V is TRBV19 and J is TRBJ1-1; D remains ambiguous. With 3 bases removed from V and 0 bases from J, the gap between germline ends came to 5 bases. The CDR3 has 13 amino acids. Germline CDR1 and CDR2: LNHDA and SQIVND (reference sequence).

V is TRBV5-6 and J is TRBJ2-7, with a possible D match to TRBD2 (6 bases). The CDR3 is made up of 14 amino acids. V lost 2 bases, J lost 1 base, and 10 bases lay in between. Germline CDR1 is SGHDT and CDR2 is YYEEEE. Here the CDR3 reads CASSFFGGSYEQYF. The CDR3 nucleotides are TGTGCCAGCAGCTTTTTCGGGGGATCCTACGAGCAGTACTTC.

V and J are TRBV4-1 and TRBJ2-1; TRBD2 agrees at 11 bases. This CDR3 region has 15 residues. V trimming: 2 bases; J trimming: 5 bases; junction bases outside the gene matches: 2. Germline CDR1 is MGHRA and CDR2 is YSYEKL. This CDR3 reads CASSQPSGGNNEQFF. The CDR3 region has the DNA TGCGCCAGCAGCCAACCTAGCGGGGGGAACAATGAGCAGTTCTTC.

This chain joins TRBV27 and TRBJ2-1; 9 bases fit TRBD2. V trimming: 5 bases; J trimming: 6 bases; junction bases outside the gene matches: 8. Germline V CDR1 and CDR2: MNHEY, SMNVEV (reference sequence). The CDR3 spans 15 residues. For the CDR3, the DNA is TGTGCCAGCAGTCTTCCTAGCGGGGTCGGCAATGAGCAGTTCTTC. Encoded protein: CASSLPSGVGNEQFF.

This chain links TRBV19 with TRBJ1-5; D gene unclear. This CDR3 has 13 residues. Germline CDR1 and CDR2: LNHDA and SQIVND (reference sequence). The V and J ends lost 5 bases and 11 bases respectively, with 16 bases between them. The CDR3 sequence is CASSLDSSRAQHF. CDR3 bases: TGTGCCAGTAGTCTCGATTCTAGTCGGGCCCAGCATTTT.

This chain uses TRBV7-8 with TRBJ2-2, with 7 bases lining up with TRBD1. The V gene's germline CDR1 is SGHVS and CDR2 FQNEAQ. The CDR3 loop spans 13 amino acids. Trimming cost V 5 bases and J 7 bases; bases outside gene matches: 4. In DNA, the CDR3 is TGTGCCAGCAGCAAACAGGGGAGCGGGGAGCTGTTTTTT. It codes for CASSKQGSGELFF.